Following are 10 T cell receptor beta chains from one sample sequenced in a study of Ad26.COV2.S vaccination and SARS-CoV-2 variants. Clones were sequenced by immunoSEQ multiplex PCR, and TCRdb holds only the in-frame ones, with some missing. The data contain fewer than 400,000 clones, about 82% of them singletons. Specified treatment: roughly 19 received Ad26.COV2.S at low or high dose, single or two shots; about five received placebo; per-sample allocation not given. Day 63 after the first vaccine or placebo injection was the time point for sampling. The source was peripheral blood, collected in a trial of Ad26.COV2.S vaccine versus placebo. The receptors were sampled from a person between 18 and 65 years old who received the Ad26.COV2.S COVID-19 vaccine or a placebo.

Details on this clone: The same CDR3 also results from other DNA sequences found in this sample. V is TRBV19 and J is TRBJ1-1, with no clear D. This CDR3 contains 14 residues. V was pared by 3 bases and J by 0 bases, with 8 bases between. Per germline, CDR1 LNHDA and CDR2 SQIVND (reference sequence). The CDR3 DNA sequence: TGTGCCAGTAGTATCCGTGGCGTGAACACTGAAGCTTTCTTT. Amino acids: CASSIRGVNTEAFF. The whole variable domain, remainder taken from reference TRBV19 and TRBJ1-1, is DGGITQSPKYLFRKEGQNVTLSCEQNLNHDAMYWYRQDPGQGLRLIYYSQIVNDFQKGDIAEGYSVSREKKESFPLTVTSAQKNPTAFYLCASSIRGVNTEAFFGQGTRLTVV.

The V gene is TRBV9, the J gene TRBJ1-1; possible D gene TRBD1, 5 bases. Germline loops: CDR1 SGDLS, CDR2 YYNGEE. The V end was cut by 4 bases, the J end by 10 bases, with 17 bases between. This CDR3 is built from 13 residues. CDR3 protein: CASSPKNEGRAFF. In DNA, the CDR3 is TGTGCCAGCAGCCCAAAGAATGAGGGGCGAGCTTTCTTT.

The V call is TRBV5-5, the J call TRBJ2-7; TRBD1 might be the D (6 bases). Germline values: CDR1 SGHKS, CDR2 YYEKEE (reference sequence). Trimming removed 3 bases from V and 3 bases from J, with 10 bases in between. The CDR3 contains 13 residues. CDR3 in DNA: TGTGCCAGCAGCTCGGGACACAGCTACGAGCAGTACTTC. Translating it yields CASSSGHSYEQYF. The full variable domain, rest sourced from reference TRBV5-5 and TRBJ2-7, is DAGVTQSPTHLIKTRGQQVTLRCSPISGHKSVSWYQQVLGQGPQFIFQYYEKEERGRGNFPDRFSARQFPNYSSELNVNALLLGDSALYLCASSSGHSYEQYFGPGTRLTVT.

The V call is TRBV7-8, the J call TRBJ1-5, with D possibly matching TRBD1 (6 bases). The CDR3 is made up of 17 amino acids. Germline V gene sequence: CDR1 SGHVS, CDR2 FQNEAQ. Trimming took off 1 base at V and 0 bases at J, with 13 bases between the two ends. CDR3 DNA: TGTGCCAGCAGCTTAGGGGGGGCTAGGGGTAGCAATCAGCCCCAGCATTTT. The encoded protein is CASSLGGARGSNQPQHF.

The gene calls are TRBV6-5 and TRBJ1-1; 7 bases line up with TRBD1. Losses at the gene ends were 6 bases for V and 4 bases for J; bases not matched to a gene: 11. Germline assignment: CDR1 MNHEY and CDR2 SVGAGI. The CDR3 sequence is 15 residues long. CDR3 DNA: TGTGCCAGCAGCAGGGAAATGACAGGGCCCACTGAAGCTTTCTTT. This translates into CASSREMTGPTEAFF.

The J gene is TRBJ2-1, the V gene TRBV5-1; D possibly matches TRBD1 or TRBD2 (5 bases each). Germline V CDR1 and CDR2: SGHRS, YFSETQ. The CDR3 runs 15 residues. V dropped 4 bases and J dropped 1 base, with 12 bases sitting between them. The CDR3 protein is CASSPGQGSYNEQFF. DNA for the CDR3: TGCGCCAGCAGCCCGGGGCAGGGTTCCTACAATGAGCAGTTCTTC.

The rearrangement joins TRBV7-2 to TRBJ2-3, with D perhaps matching TRBD2 (5 bases). V lost 1 base to trimming and J lost 0 bases, with 8 bases between them. Germline V CDR1 and CDR2: SGHTA, FQGNSA. The CDR3 is made up of 15 amino acids. In nucleotides, the CDR3 is TGTGCCAGCAGCTTAGTTGAGGGAAGCACAGATACGCAGTATTTT. Its translation is CASSLVEGSTDTQYF.

The V call is TRBV2, the J call TRBJ1-4; D is unresolved. This CDR3 comprises 18 residues. V lost 0 bases, J lost 0 bases, and 14 bases lay in between. Germline V CDR1 and CDR2: SNHLY, FYNNEI. The CDR3 nucleotides read TGTGCCAGCAGTGAAGCTTCGCGAAAAATAGCAACTAATGAAAAACTGTTTTTT. Amino acids: CASSEASRKIATNEKLFF.

CDR3 DNA: TGTGCCTCGGATAGAGACAGAAAACGGGGAGAGACCCAGTACTTC. Protein sequence: CASDRDRKRGETQYF. This chain joins TRBV30 and TRBJ2-5; D is tentatively TRBD1 or TRBD2 (5 bases each). V was clipped by 7 bases and J by 4 bases, with 22 bases between them. Germline assignment: CDR1 GTSNPN and CDR2 SVGIG (reference sequence). This CDR3 spans 15 amino acids.

This rearrangement joins TRBV4-3 to TRBJ1-1, with TRBD1 as a possible D gene (5 bases). From germline, CDR1 is LGHNA and CDR2 YSLEER. Between the trimmed V and J ends, which lost 0 bases and 5 bases, there was a span of 13 bases. The CDR3 totals 15 residues. The CDR3 nucleotides read TGCGCCAGCAGCCAAGATTTAGGGGCTGGTACTGAAGCTTTCTTT. It codes for CASSQDLGAGTEAFF.